The 10 T cell receptor beta chains presented below share a single source sample, sequenced in a study of regulatory T cells in long-lasting Graves disease. Time point denoted: newly diagnosed GD, antithyroid drugs for less than 3 months. PBMC RNA served as the TCR library source. CDR3 regions were amplified by Arm-PCR using iRepertoire HTBI primers to build TCR beta libraries. TCRdb itself ran the multiplex PCR reads through MiXCR, one entry per CDR3 protein. The sample lists under 800,000 distinct CDR3 sequences; roughly 15% were seen once. This sample was also put to use in a study of T cells in Graves' hyperthyroidism and ophthalmopathy.

The sequencing here drew on peripheral blood mononuclear cells (PBMCs), taken at new diagnosis, from a patient treated with antithyroid drugs. Receptors were obtained from a woman in her thirties with Graves disease.

This clonotype occurred many times. The V call is TRBV20-1, the J call TRBJ1-5, with D perhaps matching TRBD1 (5 bases). Germline V gene sequence: CDR1 DFQATT, CDR2 SNEGSKA (reference sequence). V lost 6 bases, J lost 6 bases, and 15 bases lay in between. The CDR3 runs to 13 residues. The CDR3 bases are TGCAGTGCCCCACTGGGGGGAGGTCAGCCCCAGCATTTT. It is translated as CSAPLGGGQPQHF.

This sequence joins TRBV28 and TRBJ2-7, with 8 bases that match TRBD2. The CDR3 extends over 15 amino acids. J lost 7 bases, V lost 5 bases, and 13 bases had no gene match. Germline CDR1 and CDR2: MDHEN and SYDVKM. CDR3 sequence: CASSLLSGRGGEQYF. CDR3 DNA sequence: TGTGCCAGCAGTCTCCTCTCGGGACGGGGGGGGGAGCAGTACTTC.

The sample holds one count of this clonotype. DNA for the CDR3: TGTGCCAGCAAACTTTCAGGGGGCCTGTACACTGAAGCTTTCTTT. Translating gives CASKLSGGLYTEAFF. The rearrangement links TRBV27 to TRBJ1-1, with 8 bases matching TRBD1. From germline, CDR1 is MNHEY and CDR2 SMNVEV (reference sequence). V lost 7 bases to trimming and J lost 3 bases; unmatched junction nucleotides: 10. This CDR3 is built from 15 residues.

V and J are TRBV5-1 and TRBJ2-7; D unresolved. V was clipped by 4 bases and J by 4 bases, with 18 bases between them. The germline V gene encodes CDR1 SGHRS and CDR2 YFSETQ. CDR3 length equals 15 residues. The DNA for the CDR3 is TGCGCCAGCAGCGTATCGACTGCATACCTTTACGAGCAGTACTTC. Translated, it gives CASSVSTAYLYEQYF.

This clonotype occurred many times. The chain is built from TRBV7-9 and TRBJ2-7; D perhaps matches TRBD1 (5 bases). Trimming removed 6 bases from V and 2 bases from J, with 11 bases in between. This CDR3 is 13 amino acids long. Germline V gene data show CDR1 as SEHNR and CDR2 as FQNEAQ (reference sequence). CDR3 in DNA: TGTGCCAGCAGTCCAGACAGCACCTACGAGCAGTACTTC. Translating it yields CASSPDSTYEQYF. Complete variable domain (other parts from reference TRBV7-9 and TRBJ2-7): DTGVSQNPRHKITKRGQNVTFRCDPISEHNRLYWYRQTLGQGPEFLTYFQNEAQLEKSRLLSDRFSAERPKGSFSTLEIQRTEQGDSAMYLCASSPDSTYEQYFGPGTRLTVT.

The chain couples TRBV11-2 to TRBJ1-2, with D possibly TRBD1 on 5 matching bases. The ends were cut back, 1 base at V and 7 bases at J, with 13 bases in the middle. This CDR3 is 14 amino acids long. CDR1 and CDR2 from the germline V gene are SGHAT and FQNNGV. The CDR3 DNA follows: TGTGCCAGCAGCTTAGGGGACGTTTATCGTGGCTACACCTTC. This sequence encodes CASSLGDVYRGYTF.

This chain joins TRBV3-1 and TRBJ2-7; 7 bases map to TRBD2. The CDR3 is 16 amino acids. J gave up 6 bases and V 3 bases, and 14 bases lay outside the gene matches. CDR1 is LGHDT, CDR2 YNNKEL, per germline (reference sequence). This CDR3 is CASSHSRASGFGEQYF. Written as DNA, the CDR3 is TGTGCCAGCAGCCATTCCCGGGCTAGCGGTTTCGGCGAGCAGTACTTC.

This clonotype has just a few counts. CDR3 coding DNA: TGTGCCAGCAGTTACGCGGGGCCTACCGGAGAGACCCAGTACTTC. It yields the protein CASSYAGPTGETQYF. This chain connects TRBV6-2 or TRBV6-3 to TRBJ2-5; weak D call: TRBD2 (6 bases). The CDR3 length is 15 residues. Germline values: CDR1 MNHEY, CDR2 SVGEGT. Trimming cost V 2 bases and J 4 bases, with 14 bases left between them.

This clonotype was observed a few times. Given a much more abundant clone one base away, this may be a read error. V and J are TRBV6-1 and TRBJ2-1; 9 bases align to TRBD2. V lost 8 bases and J lost 10; bases outside the gene matches: 9. The germline CDR1 and CDR2 sequences are MNHNS and SASEGT. This CDR3 comprises 13 residues. The CDR3 bases are TGTGCCAGCTGGGGTAGCGGGAGCTACGAGCAGTTCTTC. Encoded protein: CASWGSGSYEQFF.

CDR3 protein: CASSFDREQTQYF. The CDR3 region has the DNA TGTGCCAGCAGCTTCGACAGGGAACAGACCCAGTACTTC. V gene TRBV11-2 combines with J gene TRBJ2-5, with 7 bases aligning to TRBD1. Looked up from germline, CDR1 is SGHAT and CDR2 is FQNNGV. With 3 bases clipped from V and 6 bases from J, the junction kept 4 bases outside the gene matches. CDR3 length: 13 residues.